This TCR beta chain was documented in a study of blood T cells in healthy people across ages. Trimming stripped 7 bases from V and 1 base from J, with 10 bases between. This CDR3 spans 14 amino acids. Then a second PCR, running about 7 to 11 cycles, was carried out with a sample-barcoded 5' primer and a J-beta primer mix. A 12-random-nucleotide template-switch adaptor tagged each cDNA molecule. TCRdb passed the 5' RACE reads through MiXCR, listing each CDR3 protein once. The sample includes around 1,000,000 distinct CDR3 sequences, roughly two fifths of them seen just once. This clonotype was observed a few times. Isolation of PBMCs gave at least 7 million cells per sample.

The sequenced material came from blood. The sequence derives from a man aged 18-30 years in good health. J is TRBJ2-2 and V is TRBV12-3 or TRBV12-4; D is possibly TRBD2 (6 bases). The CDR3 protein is CASIGDLNTGELFF. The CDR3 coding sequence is TGTGCCAGCATTGGGGACTTGAACACCGGGGAGCTGTTTTTT.